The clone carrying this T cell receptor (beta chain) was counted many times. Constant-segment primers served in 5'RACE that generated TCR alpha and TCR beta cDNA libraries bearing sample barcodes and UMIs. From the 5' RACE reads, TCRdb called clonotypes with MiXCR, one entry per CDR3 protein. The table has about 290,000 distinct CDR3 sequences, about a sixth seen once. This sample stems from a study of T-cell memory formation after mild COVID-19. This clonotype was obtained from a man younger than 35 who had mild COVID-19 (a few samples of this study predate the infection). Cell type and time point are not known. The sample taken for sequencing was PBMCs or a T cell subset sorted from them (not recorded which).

The CDR3 loop is CASSPRGRRAFF. The CDR3 DNA is TGTGCCAGCAGCCCCCGGGGCAGGAGGGCTTTCTTT. This chain joins TRBV3-1 and TRBJ1-1; D is perhaps TRBD1 (5 bases). Germline V lookup: CDR1 LGHDT, CDR2 YNNKEL (reference sequence). This CDR3 has 12 amino acids. V was clipped by 4 bases and J by 11 bases, with 14 bases between them.